The sequence of this T cell receptor (beta chain) was determined in a study of CD8 T cells in Susac syndrome. Isolation of CD8+ and CD4+ T cells was performed negatively, whereas enrichment of TEMRA cells was done by FACS. The V and J ends lost 0 bases and 2 bases respectively, with 13 bases between them. The CDR3 spans 16 residues. Germline loops: CDR1 LGHNA, CDR2 YSLEER. Points from the study as a whole: It was acknowledged by the study that relatively few individuals were included in its TCR sequencing and HLA analysis.

Reverse transcription of roughly 0.5 to 1 ug RNA used random hexamers. The immunoSEQ assay covered 54 Vbeta and 13 Jbeta segments for CDR3. From the immunoSEQ multiplex PCR reads, TCRdb called clonotypes with MiXCR, one entry per CDR3 protein. The data contain about 50,000 distinct CDR3 sequences, 93% of them singletons. With respect to this clonotype: Its antigen is currently unknown.

The chain carries TRBV4-3 and TRBJ2-5; either TRBD1 or TRBD2 may supply D (6 bases each). Specimen: CD8+ T cells from PBMCs. The TCR comes from a human donor with multiple sclerosis. The CDR3 protein is CASSQEKGGSQETQYF. The DNA for the CDR3 is TGCGCCAGCAGCCAAGAAAAGGGGGGCTCACAAGAGACCCAGTACTTC.